A selection of T cell receptor beta chains follows, all from one sample in a study of Graves' ophthalmopathy and Graves' hyperthyroidism. TCRdb processed the multiplex PCR reads anew with MiXCR; each CDR3 protein has one entry. The data hold a few hundred thousand distinct CDR3 sequences, with over 20% observed a single time. Input material: peripheral blood. The receptors were gathered from a woman aged 18 to 35 with stable Graves' hyperthyroidism. Each CDR3 is given with its conserved first and last residue. Fields, in order: V gene, J gene, clone size, D gene, CDR3 protein, CDR3 DNA. The D gene is left open where the match is weak. Some rows have no size entry. The others give once, few or many, or a class for an expanded clone.

>TRBV20-1|TRBJ2-2|many|-
CSAMPTRGELFF
TGCAGTGCCATGCCGACCAGGGGGGAGCTGTTTTTT
>TRBV6-2/TRBV6-3|TRBJ2-7|-|TRBD1
CASSSPGTGLIYEQYF
TGTGCCAGCAGTTCCCCCGGGACAGGGTTAATTTACGAGCAGTACTTC
>TRBV7-8|TRBJ2-3|-|-
CASSLIATQYF
TGTGCCAGCAGCTTAATTGCTACGCAGTATTTT
>TRBV18|TRBJ2-7|few|TRBD2
CASSPPASGSNEQYF
TGTGCCAGCTCACCACCGGCTAGCGGGAGCAACGAGCAGTACTTC
>TRBV2|TRBJ2-5|-|TRBD1
CATTGTGQETQYF
TGTGCCACGACCGGGACAGGGCAAGAGACCCAGTACTTC
>TRBV6-5|TRBJ1-1|-|TRBD1
CASSFLTGVNTEAFF
TGTGCCAGCAGTTTTTTAACAGGGGTTAACACTGAAGCTTTCTTT
>TRBV12-3/TRBV12-4|TRBJ1-3|-|-
CASIDSPSGNTIYF
TGTGCCAGTATAGACAGTCCCTCTGGAAACACCATATATTTT
>TRBV15|TRBJ1-5|many|-
CATSTMVSGGNQPQHF
TGTGCCACCAGTACAATGGTGTCTGGGGGGAATCAGCCCCAGCATTTT
>TRBV11-2|TRBJ2-7|many|-
CASSLERDDYEQYF
TGTGCCAGCAGCTTAGAGCGGGACGACTACGAGCAGTACTTC
>TRBV6-2/TRBV6-3|TRBJ2-2|many|-
CASPQTNTGELFF
TGTGCCAGCCCCCAGACGAACACCGGGGAGCTGTTTTTT
>TRBV11-2|TRBJ1-6|many|-
CASSSQSGVTSPLHF
TGTGCCAGCAGCTCCCAATCGGGGGTAACTTCACCCCTCCACTTT
>TRBV6-1|TRBJ1-1|few|-
CASSLPRLSYTEAFF
TGTGCCAGCAGTCTCCCGAGACTGAGTTACACTGAAGCTTTCTTT
>TRBV12-3/TRBV12-4|TRBJ2-4|many|-
CASSYTGTKNIQYF
TGTGCCAGCAGCTACACAGGGACCAAAAACATTCAGTACTTC
>TRBV12-3/TRBV12-4|TRBJ2-2|once|TRBD1
CASSARDRDLGELFF
TGTGCCAGCAGCGCCCGGGACAGGGATCTAGGGGAGCTGTTTTTT
>TRBV20-1|TRBJ1-5|-|TRBD1
CSASSFGTEIDSNQPQHF
TGCAGTGCTAGTTCATTTGGGACAGAGATCGATAGCAATCAGCCCCAGCATTTT
>TRBV6-5|TRBJ1-5|-|-
CASSSHNQPQHF
TGTGCCAGCAGTTCCCACAATCAGCCCCAGCATTTT
>TRBV11-2|TRBJ1-1|-|-
CASAERGDTEAFF
TGTGCCAGCGCCGAAAGGGGCGACACTGAAGCTTTCTTT
>TRBV7-3|TRBJ2-5|many|-
CASSLIPRADTETQYF
TGTGCCAGCAGCTTAATCCCTAGAGCCGATACGGAGACCCAGTACTTC
>TRBV28|TRBJ2-7|many|-
CASSAPGLSSYEQYF
TGTGCCAGCTCTGCACCGGGATTAAGCTCCTACGAGCAGTACTTC
>TRBV4-1|TRBJ2-2|many|-
CASRKINFDGSTGVLFF
TGCGCCAGCCGAAAGATTAACTTCGATGGGAGCACCGGGGTGCTGTTTTTT
>TRBV4-3|TRBJ1-2|-|-
CASSQPGSSNYGYTF
TGCGCCAGCAGCCAACCAGGGAGTTCTAACTATGGCTACACCTTC
>TRBV10-3|TRBJ2-6|many|TRBD1
CAISRDREVSGANVLTF
TGTGCCATCAGCCGGGACAGGGAGGTTTCCGGGGCCAACGTCCTGACTTTC
>TRBV20-1|TRBJ2-7|many|TRBD2
CSARGGPSGSSYEQYF
TGCAGTGCTAGAGGAGGGCCTAGCGGGAGTTCCTACGAGCAGTACTTC
>TRBV5-1|TRBJ2-7|-|TRBD1
CASSTGTGASYEQYF
TGCGCCAGCAGCACCGGGACAGGAGCCTCATACGAGCAGTACTTC
>TRBV27|TRBJ2-7|many|TRBD1
CASSPGGRGSSYEQYF
TGTGCCAGCAGTCCTGGGGGCAGGGGGTCCTCCTACGAGCAGTACTTC
>TRBV7-9|TRBJ1-1|many|-
CASSLGLGMNTEAFF
TGTGCCAGCAGCTTAGGTCTCGGCATGAACACTGAAGCTTTCTTT
>TRBV12-3/TRBV12-4|TRBJ1-3|many|-
CASSLGWYSGNTIYF
TGTGCCAGCAGTTTGGGGTGGTACTCTGGAAACACCATATATTTT
>TRBV5-1|TRBJ1-1|many|-
CASSRMGGTYTEAFF
TGCGCCAGCAGCCGGATGGGGGGCACTTACACTGAAGCTTTCTTT
>TRBV6-2/TRBV6-3|TRBJ2-5|many|-
CASSARAAKTQYF
TGTGCCAGCAGTGCTAGGGCGGCAAAGACCCAGTACTTC
>TRBV7-2|TRBJ2-1|many|TRBD2
CASSSTSGPNEQFF
TGTGCCAGCAGCTCGACTAGCGGGCCCAATGAGCAGTTCTTC
>TRBV20-1|TRBJ2-7|many|TRBD2
CSARVPGVAGAYEQYF
TGCAGTGCTAGAGTCCCTGGGGTAGCGGGAGCCTACGAGCAGTACTTC
>TRBV12-5|TRBJ1-1|-|-
CASGLVSSTEAFF
TGTGCTAGTGGTTTGGTATCAAGCACTGAAGCTTTCTTT
>TRBV10-2|TRBJ2-7|many|TRBD2
CASRLAGGPDKQYF
TGCGCCAGCAGACTAGCGGGAGGGCCGGATAAGCAGTACTTC
>TRBV10-3|TRBJ2-7|many|TRBD2
CAIRTGTSYSHEQYF
TGTGCCATCAGAACCGGGACTAGCTATTCCCACGAGCAGTACTTC
>TRBV27|TRBJ2-6|many|-
CASSSSWGGYSGANVLTF
-
>TRBV20-1|TRBJ2-7|-|-
CSAQDSEQYF
TGCAGTGCTCAAGACAGCGAGCAGTACTTC
>TRBV6-2/TRBV6-3|TRBJ1-5|many|TRBD1
CASRSDRVGGNQPRHF
TGTGCCAGCAGGAGCGACAGGGTCGGAGGCAATCAGCCCCGGCATTTT
>TRBV27|TRBJ2-2|-|-
CASSGTPGRSNTGELFF
TGTGCCAGCAGCGGCACTCCAGGGAGGTCGAACACCGGGGAGCTGTTTTTT
>TRBV29-1|TRBJ2-7|-|TRBD2
CSVEGLAGEETYEQYF
TGCAGCGTTGAAGGACTAGCGGGAGAGGAAACCTACGAGCAGTACTTC
>TRBV12-3/TRBV12-4|TRBJ1-3|many|-
CASSPVAGNTIYF
TGTGCCAGCAGTCCCGTGGCCGGAAACACCATATATTTT
>TRBV15|TRBJ1-2|-|-
CATSRPQENYGYTF
TGTGCCACCAGCAGGCCACAGGAAAACTATGGCTACACCTTC
>TRBV7-8|TRBJ1-1|many|-
CASSLAGVGTEAFF
TGTGCCAGCAGCTTAGCAGGGGTTGGGACTGAAGCTTTCTTT
>TRBV12-3/TRBV12-4|TRBJ2-3|many|TRBD1
CASSPDRIVTDTQYF
TGTGCCAGCAGCCCGGACAGGATCGTCACAGATACGCAGTATTTT
>TRBV11-2|TRBJ2-7|many|-
CASSFGPLAYEQYF
TGTGCCAGCAGCTTTGGACCACTAGCCTACGAGCAGTACTTC
>TRBV30|TRBJ1-3|-|-
CARSVSAFSGNTIYF
TGTGCCCGGAGTGTATCCGCTTTCTCTGGAAACACCATATATTTT
>TRBV6-5|TRBJ2-7|-|-
CASRGSEQYF
TGTGCCAGCAGAGGGTCCGAGCAGTACTTC
>TRBV10-2|TRBJ2-5|-|TRBD2
CASSESERGGETQYF
TGCGCCAGCAGTGAGTCGGAGCGGGGGGGGGAGACCCAGTACTTC
>TRBV11-1|TRBJ2-2|many|-
CASSLAGGGDNTGELFF
TGTGCCAGCAGCTTAGCTGGGGGTGGGGATAACACCGGGGAGCTGTTTTTT
>TRBV7-9|TRBJ2-7|many|-
CASSFGGIGYEQYF
TGTGCCAGCAGCTTTGGGGGGATAGGATACGAGCAGTACTTC
>TRBV12-3/TRBV12-4|TRBJ1-1|-|-
CASSLAKVRTEAFF
TGTGCCAGCAGTTTAGCCAAGGTACGGACTGAAGCTTTCTTT
>TRBV6-5|TRBJ2-7|many|-
CASSSRSLDSGTF
TGTGCCAGCAGTTCGAGGTCCCTGGACAGCGGGACTTTC
>TRBV19|TRBJ2-7|many|-
CASSIDGSSYEQYF
TGTGCCAGTAGTATAGATGGCAGCTCCTACGAGCAGTACTTC